This T cell receptor beta chain stems from a study of blood T cells in healthy people across ages. Regarding the study as a whole: Diversity figures based on one million T cells were deemed too low. It was the long-lived donors that had more naive CD4+ cells and higher diversity than aged donors.

Many counts were recorded for this clonotype. Its antigen is unidentified. The CDR3 is 11 residues long. Germline CDR1 and CDR2: KGHSH and LQKENI. Deletions cut 8 bases from V and 1 base from J, with 5 bases between. The second PCR ran roughly 7 to 12 cycles with a sample-barcoded 5' primer and J-beta primers. TCRdb called the 5' RACE reads again in MiXCR, with one record for every CDR3 protein. Of roughly 1,000,000 distinct CDR3 sequences listed, about 23% are singletons. This sample was also put to use in a study of T cells of mothers and their children.

The receptor comes from a girl aged 2 to 9 in good health. The rearrangement joins TRBV18 to TRBJ1-1; D remains unclear. Sequencing used blood. CDR3 amino acids: CASSGNTEAFF. The CDR3 coding sequence is TGTGCCAGCAGCGGGAACACTGAAGCTTTCTTT.